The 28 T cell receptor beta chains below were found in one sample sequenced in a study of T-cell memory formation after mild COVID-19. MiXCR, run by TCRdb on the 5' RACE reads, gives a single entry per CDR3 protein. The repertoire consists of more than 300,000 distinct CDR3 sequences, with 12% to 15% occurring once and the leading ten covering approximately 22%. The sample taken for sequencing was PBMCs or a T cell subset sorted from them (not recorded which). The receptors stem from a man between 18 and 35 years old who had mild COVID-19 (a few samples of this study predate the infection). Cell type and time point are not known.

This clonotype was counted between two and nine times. The CDR3 DNA follows: TGCAGTGCTAGAGGGACAGCGGAAAACACCTTC. This translates into CSARGTAENTF. The V call is TRBV20-1, the J call TRBJ1-2; D is perhaps TRBD1 (6 bases). Germline V lookup: CDR1 DFQATT, CDR2 SNEGSKA (reference sequence). This CDR3 has 11 residues. The ends were cut back, 1 base at V and 12 bases at J, with 12 bases in the middle.

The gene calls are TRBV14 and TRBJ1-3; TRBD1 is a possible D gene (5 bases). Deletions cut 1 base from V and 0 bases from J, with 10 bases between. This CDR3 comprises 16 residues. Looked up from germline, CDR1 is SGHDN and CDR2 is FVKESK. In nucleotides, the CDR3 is TGTGCCAGCAGCCAAGCGGGGACGATCTCTGGAAACACCATATATTTT. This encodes CASSQAGTISGNTIYF.

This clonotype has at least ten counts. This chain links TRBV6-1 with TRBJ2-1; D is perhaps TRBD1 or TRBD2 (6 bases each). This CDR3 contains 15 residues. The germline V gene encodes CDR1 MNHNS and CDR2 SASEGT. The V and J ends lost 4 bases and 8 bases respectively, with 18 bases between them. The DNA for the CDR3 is TGTGCCAGCAGTGCCCCAGCCGGGGGACATGATGAGCAGTTCTTC. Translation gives CASSAPAGGHDEQFF.

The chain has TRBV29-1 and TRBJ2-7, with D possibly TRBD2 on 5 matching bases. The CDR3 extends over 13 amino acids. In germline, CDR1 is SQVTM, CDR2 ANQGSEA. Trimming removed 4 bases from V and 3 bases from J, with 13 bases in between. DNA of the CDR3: TGCAGCGTTGTTGCGGACTTAGACTACGAGCAGTACTTC. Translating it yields CSVVADLDYEQYF.

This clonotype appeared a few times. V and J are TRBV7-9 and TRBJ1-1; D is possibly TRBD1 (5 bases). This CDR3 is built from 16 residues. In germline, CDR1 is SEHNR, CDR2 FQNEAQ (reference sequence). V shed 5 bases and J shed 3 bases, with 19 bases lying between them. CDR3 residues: CASSRTGPGLDTEAFF. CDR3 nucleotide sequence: TGTGCCAGCAGCCGAACGGGGCCGGGGTTGGACACTGAAGCTTTCTTT.

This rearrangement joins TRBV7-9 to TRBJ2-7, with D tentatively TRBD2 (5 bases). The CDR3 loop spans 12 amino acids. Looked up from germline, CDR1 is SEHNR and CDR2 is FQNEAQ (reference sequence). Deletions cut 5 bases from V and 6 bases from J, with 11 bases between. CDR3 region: CASSLDFSEQYF. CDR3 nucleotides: TGTGCCAGCAGCCTGGACTTCTCCGAGCAGTACTTC.

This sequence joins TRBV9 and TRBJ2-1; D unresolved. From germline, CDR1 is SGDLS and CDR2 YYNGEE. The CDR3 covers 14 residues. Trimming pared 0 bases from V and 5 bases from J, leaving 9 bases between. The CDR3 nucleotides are TGTGCCAGCAGCGTAGCTTGGGCGAACAATGAGCAGTTCTTC. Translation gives CASSVAWANNEQFF.

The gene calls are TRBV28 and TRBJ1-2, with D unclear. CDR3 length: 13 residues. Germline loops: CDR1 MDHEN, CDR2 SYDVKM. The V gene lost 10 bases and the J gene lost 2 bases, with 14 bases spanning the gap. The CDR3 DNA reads TGTGCCATCCTAGACCCCTTCAACTATGGCTACACCTTC. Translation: CAILDPFNYGYTF.

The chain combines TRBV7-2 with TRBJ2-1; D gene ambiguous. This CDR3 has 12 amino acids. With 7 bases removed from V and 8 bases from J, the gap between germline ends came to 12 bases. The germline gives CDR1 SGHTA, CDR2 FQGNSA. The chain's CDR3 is CASTRPGYEQFF. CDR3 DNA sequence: TGTGCCAGCACCCGGCCGGGCTATGAGCAGTTCTTC.

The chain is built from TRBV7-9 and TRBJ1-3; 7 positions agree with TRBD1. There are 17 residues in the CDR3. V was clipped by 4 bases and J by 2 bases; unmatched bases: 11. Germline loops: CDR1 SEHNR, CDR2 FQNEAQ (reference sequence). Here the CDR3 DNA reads TGTGCCAGCAGCTCTACGGGAAGGACAGGAACTGGAAACACCATATATTTT. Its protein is CASSSTGRTGTGNTIYF.

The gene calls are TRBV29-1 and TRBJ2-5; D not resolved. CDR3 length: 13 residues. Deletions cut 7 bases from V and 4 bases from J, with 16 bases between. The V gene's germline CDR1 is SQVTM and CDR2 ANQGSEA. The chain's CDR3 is CSARASMIETQYF. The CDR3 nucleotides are TGCAGCGCTCGGGCCAGCATGATAGAGACCCAGTACTTC.

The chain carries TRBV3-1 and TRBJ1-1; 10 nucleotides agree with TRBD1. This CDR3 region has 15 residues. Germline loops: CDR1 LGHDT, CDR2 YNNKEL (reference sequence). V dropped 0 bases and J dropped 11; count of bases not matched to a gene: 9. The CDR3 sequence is CASSQDTPGTGAAFF. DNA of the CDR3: TGTGCCAGCAGCCAAGATACCCCCGGGACAGGGGCCGCTTTCTTT.

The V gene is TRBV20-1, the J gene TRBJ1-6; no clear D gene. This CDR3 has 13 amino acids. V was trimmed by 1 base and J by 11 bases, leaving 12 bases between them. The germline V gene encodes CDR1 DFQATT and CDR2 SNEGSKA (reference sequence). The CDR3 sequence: CSARVVAGPPLHF. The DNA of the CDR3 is TGCAGTGCTAGAGTGGTCGCCGGACCACCCCTCCACTTT.

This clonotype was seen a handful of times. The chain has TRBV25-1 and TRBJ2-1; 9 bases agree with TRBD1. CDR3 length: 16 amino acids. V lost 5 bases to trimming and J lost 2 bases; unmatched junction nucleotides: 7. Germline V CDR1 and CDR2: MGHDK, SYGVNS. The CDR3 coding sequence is TGTGCCAGCAGTCGAACCGGGACAGGGACCTACAATGAGCAGTTCTTC. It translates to CASSRTGTGTYNEQFF.

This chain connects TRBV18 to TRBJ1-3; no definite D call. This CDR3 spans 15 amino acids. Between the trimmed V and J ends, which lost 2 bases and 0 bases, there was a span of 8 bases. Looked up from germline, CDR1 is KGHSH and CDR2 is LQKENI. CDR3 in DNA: TGTGCCAGCTCACCAGTGGGTCTCTCTGGAAACACCATATATTTT. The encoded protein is CASSPVGLSGNTIYF.

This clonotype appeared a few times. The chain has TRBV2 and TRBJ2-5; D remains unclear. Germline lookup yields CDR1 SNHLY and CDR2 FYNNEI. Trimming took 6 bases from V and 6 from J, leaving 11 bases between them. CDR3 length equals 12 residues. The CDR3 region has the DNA TGTGCCAGCAGGGTGGTTGGAAAGACCCAGTACTTC. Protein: CASRVVGKTQYF.

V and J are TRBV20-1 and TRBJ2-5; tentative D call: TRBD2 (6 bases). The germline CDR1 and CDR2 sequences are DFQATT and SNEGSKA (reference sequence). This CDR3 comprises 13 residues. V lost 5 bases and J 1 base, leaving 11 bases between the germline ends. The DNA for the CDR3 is TGCAGTGCTCCCGACGGGGGCCAAGAGACCCAGTACTTC. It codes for CSAPDGGQETQYF.

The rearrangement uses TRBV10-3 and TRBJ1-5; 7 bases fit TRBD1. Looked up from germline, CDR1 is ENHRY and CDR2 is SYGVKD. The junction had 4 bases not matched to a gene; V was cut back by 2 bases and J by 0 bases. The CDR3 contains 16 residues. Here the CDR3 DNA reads TGTGCCATCAGTGAGAGGGGACAGAATAGCAATCAGCCCCAGCATTTT. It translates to CAISERGQNSNQPQHF.

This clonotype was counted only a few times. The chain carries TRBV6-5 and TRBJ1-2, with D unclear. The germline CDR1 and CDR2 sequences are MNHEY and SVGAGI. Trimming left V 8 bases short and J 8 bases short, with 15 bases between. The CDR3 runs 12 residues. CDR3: CASVGLTGGYTF. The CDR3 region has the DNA TGTGCCAGCGTCGGATTGACGGGGGGCTACACCTTC.

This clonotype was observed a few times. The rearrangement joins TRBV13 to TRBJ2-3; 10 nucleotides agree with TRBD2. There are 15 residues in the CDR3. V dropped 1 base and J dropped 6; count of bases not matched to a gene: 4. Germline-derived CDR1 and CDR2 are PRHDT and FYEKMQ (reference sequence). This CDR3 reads CASSLASGGADTQYF. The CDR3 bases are TGTGCCAGCAGCTTAGCGAGCGGGGGGGCGGATACGCAGTATTTT.

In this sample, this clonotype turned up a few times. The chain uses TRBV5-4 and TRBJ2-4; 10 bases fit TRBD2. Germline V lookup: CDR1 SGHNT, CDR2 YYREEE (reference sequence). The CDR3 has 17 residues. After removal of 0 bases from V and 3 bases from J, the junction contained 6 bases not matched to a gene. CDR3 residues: CASSLGLAGGFKNIQYF. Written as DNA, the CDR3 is TGTGCCAGCAGCTTGGGTTTAGCGGGGGGTTTCAAAAACATTCAGTACTTC. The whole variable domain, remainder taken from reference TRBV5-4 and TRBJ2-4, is ETGVTQSPTHLIKTRGQQVTLRCSSQSGHNTVSWYQQALGQGPQFIFQYYREEENGRGNFPPRFSGLQFPNYSSELNVNALELDDSALYLCASSLGLAGGFKNIQYFGAGTRLSVL.

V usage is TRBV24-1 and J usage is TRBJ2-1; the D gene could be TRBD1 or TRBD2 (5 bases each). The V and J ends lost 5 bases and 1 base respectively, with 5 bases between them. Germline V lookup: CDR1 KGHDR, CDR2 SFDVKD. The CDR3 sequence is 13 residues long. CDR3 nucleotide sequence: TGTGCCACCAGTGGGGGGTCCTACAATGAGCAGTTCTTC. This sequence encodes CATSGGSYNEQFF.

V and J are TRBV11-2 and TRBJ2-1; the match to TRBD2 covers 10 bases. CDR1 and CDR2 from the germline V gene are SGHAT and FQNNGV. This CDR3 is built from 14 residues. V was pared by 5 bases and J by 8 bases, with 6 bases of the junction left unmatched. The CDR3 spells CASSGTSVGDEQFF. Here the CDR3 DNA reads TGTGCCAGCAGCGGGACTAGCGTCGGGGATGAGCAGTTCTTC. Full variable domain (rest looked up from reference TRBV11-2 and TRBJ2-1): EAGVAQSPRYKIIEKRQSVAFWCNPISGHATLYWYQQILGQGPKLLIQFQNNGVVDDSQLPKDRFSAERLKGVDSTLKIQPAKLEDSAVYLCASSGTSVGDEQFFGPGTRLTVL.

The CDR3 reads CASSPWAVSYEQYF. CDR3 nucleotides: TGTGCCAGCAGTCCCTGGGCAGTCTCCTACGAGCAGTACTTC. The rearrangement joins TRBV12-3 or TRBV12-4 to TRBJ2-7, with D unclear. Trimming stripped 5 bases from V and 0 bases from J, with 11 bases between. This CDR3 region has 14 residues.

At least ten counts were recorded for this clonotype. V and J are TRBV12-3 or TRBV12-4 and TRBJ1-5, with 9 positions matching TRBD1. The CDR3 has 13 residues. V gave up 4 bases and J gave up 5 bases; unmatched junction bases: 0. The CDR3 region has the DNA TGTGCCAGCAGTTACAGGGGGCATCAGCCCCAGCATTTT. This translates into CASSYRGHQPQHF.

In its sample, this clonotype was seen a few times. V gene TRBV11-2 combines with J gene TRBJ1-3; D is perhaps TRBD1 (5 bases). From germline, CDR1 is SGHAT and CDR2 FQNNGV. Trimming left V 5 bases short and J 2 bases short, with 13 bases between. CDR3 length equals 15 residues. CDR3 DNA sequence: TGTGCCAGCAGCCGAGACAGAGCCCCTGGAAACACCATATATTTT. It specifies CASSRDRAPGNTIYF. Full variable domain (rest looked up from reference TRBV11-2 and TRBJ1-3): EAGVAQSPRYKIIEKRQSVAFWCNPISGHATLYWYQQILGQGPKLLIQFQNNGVVDDSQLPKDRFSAERLKGVDSTLKIQPAKLEDSAVYLCASSRDRAPGNTIYFGEGSWLTVV.

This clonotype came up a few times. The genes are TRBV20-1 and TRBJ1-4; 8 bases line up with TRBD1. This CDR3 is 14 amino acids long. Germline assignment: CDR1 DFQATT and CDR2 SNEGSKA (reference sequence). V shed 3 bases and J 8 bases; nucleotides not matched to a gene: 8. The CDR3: CSARGTGRGEKLFF. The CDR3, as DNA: TGCAGTGCTAGGGGGACAGGAAGAGGGGAAAAACTGTTTTTT.

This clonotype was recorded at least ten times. CDR3: CASSVSAAGYGYTF. The DNA of the CDR3 is TGTGCCAGCAGCGTATCCGCAGCGGGCTATGGCTACACCTTC. This chain joins TRBV9 and TRBJ1-2; no definite D call. The V gene's germline CDR1 is SGDLS and CDR2 YYNGEE. The V end lost 1 base, the J end lost 4 bases, and 11 bases lay between the germline ends. The CDR3 is 14 amino acids.